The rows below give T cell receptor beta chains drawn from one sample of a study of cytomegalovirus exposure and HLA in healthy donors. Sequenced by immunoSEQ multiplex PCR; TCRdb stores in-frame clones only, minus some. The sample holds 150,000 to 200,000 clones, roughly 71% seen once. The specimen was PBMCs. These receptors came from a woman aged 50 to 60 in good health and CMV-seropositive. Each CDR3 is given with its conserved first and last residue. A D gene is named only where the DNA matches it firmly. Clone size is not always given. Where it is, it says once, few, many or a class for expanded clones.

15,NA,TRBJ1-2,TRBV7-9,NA,TGTGCCAGCAGCTGGGGTCGGCAGGGGAAGGATGGCTACACCTTC,CASSWGRQGKDGYTF
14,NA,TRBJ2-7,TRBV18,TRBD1,TGTGCCAGCTCACCGAACAGGGGGGAATACGAGCAGTACTTC,CASSPNRGEYEQYF
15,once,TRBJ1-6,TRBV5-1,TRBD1,TGCGCCAGCAGCTTGGCCGCAGGGACAGGTTCACCCCTCCACTTT,CASSLAAGTGSPLHF
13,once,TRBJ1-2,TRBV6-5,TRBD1,TGTGCCAGCAGCCCCGGGACAGGGGGTGGCTACACCTTC,CASSPGTGGGYTF
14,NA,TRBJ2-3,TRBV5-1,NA,TGCGCCAGCAGCTTGATGGAGGGAATGGATACGCAGTATTTT,CASSLMEGMDTQYF
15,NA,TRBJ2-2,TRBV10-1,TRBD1,TGCGCCAGCAGTGACAACAGGGGGAGGACCGGGGAGCTGTTTTTT,CASSDNRGRTGELFF
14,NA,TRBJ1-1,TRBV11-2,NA,TGTGCCAGCAGCTTGATACAGGGTGCCACTGAAGCTTTCTTT,CASSLIQGATEAFF
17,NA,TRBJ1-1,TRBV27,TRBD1,TGTGCCAGCAGTTTGATACAGACAGGGGTAGGGGACACTGAAGCTTTCTTT,CASSLIQTGVGDTEAFF
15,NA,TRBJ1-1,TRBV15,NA,TGTGCCACCAGCTTATCATCTTTCGGACAGAGAGAAGCTTTCTTT,CATSLSSFGQREAFF
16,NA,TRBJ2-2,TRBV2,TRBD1,TGTGCCACCAGACCCGGGACAGACATAAACACCGGGGAGCTGTTTTTT,CATRPGTDINTGELFF
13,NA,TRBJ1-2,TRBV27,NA,TGTGCCAGCAGTTCACTCGCCGTGAATGGCTACACCTTC,CASSSLAVNGYTF
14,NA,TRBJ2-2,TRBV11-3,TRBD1,TGTGCCAGCAGCTTCCGACAGGGGGCCGGGGAGCTGTTTTTT,CASSFRQGAGELFF
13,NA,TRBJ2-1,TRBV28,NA,TGTGCCAGCAGTCGCCGACTTTACAATGAGCAGTTCTTC,CASSRRLYNEQFF
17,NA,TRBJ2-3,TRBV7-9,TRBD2,TGTGCCAGCAGCTACAGACTAGCGGGGATTAGCACAGATACGCAGTATTTT,CASSYRLAGISTDTQYF
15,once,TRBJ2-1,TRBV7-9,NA,TGTGCCAGCAGCCCCCGGAGGCTCGGTGACAATGAGCAGTTCTTC,CASSPRRLGDNEQFF
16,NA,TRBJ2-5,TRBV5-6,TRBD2,TGTGCCAGCAGCTTGCGGGGCACGGGGGGGCAGGAGACCCAGTACTTC,CASSLRGTGGQETQYF
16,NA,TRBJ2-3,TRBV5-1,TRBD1,TGCGCCAGCAGCTTGGATCCGGGACAGGGCACAGATACGCAGTATTTT,CASSLDPGQGTDTQYF
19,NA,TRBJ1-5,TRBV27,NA,TGTGCCAGCAGTCCCCGACAGAATCCATCTACTTATAGCAATCAGCCCCAGCATTTT,CASSPRQNPSTYSNQPQHF